Below, 23 T cell receptor beta chains from the same sample are listed, as sequenced in a study of human T cells and chemical hapten exposure. The sample's time point: healthy volunteer bleed at 2 weeks. Blood, whole and unfractionated, served as the source for total RNA extraction. In TCRdb, the RACE reads were re-called with MiXCR into one record per CDR3 protein. The sample records 85,000 to 95,000 distinct CDR3 sequences, roughly 8% being singletons. The sequenced sample consisted of whole blood. The receptors derive from a female donor in good health. Some clones in this sample may be carry-over from other donors' samples.

The rearrangement joins TRBV27 to TRBJ2-1, with unresolved D. CDR1 is MNHEY, CDR2 SMNVEV, per germline (reference sequence). The length of the CDR3 is 13 residues. The V end lost 4 bases, the J end lost 4 bases, and 8 bases lay between the germline ends. Here the CDR3 reads CASSWTPYNEQFF. The CDR3, as DNA: TGTGCCAGCAGTTGGACCCCTTACAATGAGCAGTTCTTC.

The table lists this clonotype with a few counts. The CDR3 DNA sequence: TGTGCCACCAGTGATTCGGGGTCTGGGGCCAACGTCCTGACTTTC. Protein: CATSDSGSGANVLTF. The chain carries TRBV24-1 and TRBJ2-6; D possibly corresponds to TRBD2 (5 bases). The CDR3 has 15 residues. Trimming removed 2 bases from V and 1 base from J, with 5 bases in between. In germline, CDR1 is KGHDR, CDR2 SFDVKD.

There are a few counts of this clonotype. The chain couples TRBV29-1 to TRBJ2-7; 12 positions agree with TRBD2. In germline, CDR1 is SQVTM, CDR2 ANQGSEA. V lost 4 bases to trimming and J lost 6 bases; unmatched junction nucleotides: 4. CDR3 length: 13 amino acids. This chain's CDR3 is CSVGLAGEGEQYF. CDR3 nucleotides: TGCAGCGTTGGACTAGCGGGAGAAGGCGAGCAGTACTTC.

This chain connects TRBV6-2 or TRBV6-3 to TRBJ1-2; D might be TRBD1 (5 bases). The CDR3 spans 14 residues. The germline V gene has CDR1 MNHEY and CDR2 SVGEGT. V gave up 5 bases and J gave up 9 bases, with 19 bases separating them. The DNA for the CDR3 is TGTGCCAGCAGTGGGGCGGGGAAAGGCCTACGCTACACCTTC. Translating gives CASSGAGKGLRYTF.

This clonotype was recorded a few times. The V call is TRBV12-3 or TRBV12-4, the J call TRBJ1-5; 7 bases are a match to TRBD1. Unmatched junction bases numbered 9, after V lost 7 bases and J lost 6 bases. The CDR3 loop spans 14 amino acids. CDR3 sequence: CASNPTDRSQPQHF. CDR3 DNA sequence: TGTGCCAGCAACCCCACGGACAGGAGTCAGCCCCAGCATTTT.

On this clonotype itself: A much larger clone lies a single base off, so this may be a read error. V usage is TRBV4-3 and J usage is TRBJ2-3; 8 bases are shared with TRBD1. The V segment lost 3 bases and the J segment 2 bases; nucleotides outside the gene matches: 7. The germline gives CDR1 LGHNA, CDR2 YSLEER. The CDR3 has 16 amino acids. This CDR3 reads CASSQETGVSTDTQYF. DNA for the CDR3: TGCGCCAGCAGCCAGGAGACAGGGGTTTCCACAGATACGCAGTATTTT.

This clonotype was seen a handful of times. The chain couples TRBV5-1 to TRBJ2-1; maybe TRBD1 (6 bases). CDR1 and CDR2 (germline): SGHRS, YFSETQ. The CDR3 extends over 14 amino acids. Trimming stripped 5 bases from V and 8 bases from J, with 17 bases between. The CDR3 loop reads CASRAWGRQDEQFF. The DNA of the CDR3 is TGCGCCAGCAGAGCTTGGGGGCGACAGGATGAGCAGTTCTTC.

Remarks on this clonotype: A read error is possible here, since a much larger clone lies one base away. The V call is TRBV3-1, the J call TRBJ2-4, with D unresolved. Germline lookup yields CDR1 LGHDT and CDR2 YNNKEL (reference sequence). This CDR3 comprises 13 residues. Trimming shortened V by 4 bases and J by 5 bases, and 9 bases separated the two germline ends. Here the CDR3 reads CASSLGPQNIQYF. DNA for the CDR3: TGTGCCAGCAGCCTAGGGCCCCAAAACATTCAGTACTTC.

This clonotype appeared a few times. The chain uses TRBV29-1 and TRBJ2-3; maybe TRBD1 (6 bases). Per the germline V gene, CDR1 is SQVTM and CDR2 is ANQGSEA. The ends were cut back, 7 bases at V and 6 bases at J, with 20 bases in the middle. The CDR3 spans 14 residues. Written as DNA, the CDR3 is TGCAGCGCGCCGGTCCAGGGGCGGTCGGATACGCAGTATTTT. Translated, it gives CSAPVQGRSDTQYF.

The V gene is TRBV27, the J gene TRBJ2-7; TRBD2 aligns across 7 bases. Looked up from germline, CDR1 is MNHEY and CDR2 is SMNVEV (reference sequence). This CDR3 has 14 amino acids. Losses at the gene ends were 5 bases for V and 0 bases for J; bases not matched to a gene: 4. The CDR3 region has the DNA TGTGCCAGCAGTCGCCGCGGGAGCTCCTACGAGCAGTACTTC. Amino acid sequence: CASSRRGSSYEQYF.

V is TRBV20-1 and J is TRBJ2-2; D may correspond to TRBD1 or TRBD2 (6 bases each). Germline assignment: CDR1 DFQATT and CDR2 SNEGSKA (reference sequence). The CDR3 length is 16 residues. V was pared by 5 bases and J by 4 bases, with 20 bases between. The CDR3 is CSADKGGRRGTGELFF. Here the CDR3 DNA reads TGCAGTGCTGATAAAGGGGGGCGCCGGGGCACCGGGGAGCTGTTTTTT.

This clonotype has a count of ten or more. This rearrangement joins TRBV7-6 to TRBJ2-4, with 7 bases that match TRBD1. This CDR3 comprises 17 residues. The germline gives CDR1 SGHVS, CDR2 FNYEAQ. Trimming cost V 5 bases and J 0 bases; bases outside gene matches: 10. CDR3 region: CASSLGQPQLAKNIQYF. The CDR3 DNA follows: TGTGCCAGCAGCCTGGGACAGCCGCAACTAGCCAAAAACATTCAGTACTTC.

This clonotype was recorded at least ten times. The chain carries TRBV7-2 and TRBJ2-7; no reliable D call. V was shortened by 4 bases and J by 6 bases, with 10 bases between the two germline ends. CDR3 length: 12 residues. CDR1 and CDR2 (germline): SGHTA, FQGNSA. The CDR3 DNA reads TGTGCCAGCAGCTCCGGACCGGGCGAGCAGTACTTC. Residues: CASSSGPGEQYF.

J is TRBJ2-3 and V is TRBV11-2, with TRBD2 identical over 10 bases. V shed 2 bases, J shed 4 bases, and the junction held 6 bases outside the gene matches. The CDR3 totals 16 residues. Germline CDR1 reads SGHAT; CDR2 reads FQNNGV. The CDR3 reads CASSLRGLAFADTQYF. The CDR3 DNA reads as TGTGCCAGCAGCTTACGGGGACTAGCGTTCGCAGATACGCAGTATTTT.

This clonotype was counted between two and nine times. V usage is TRBV2 and J usage is TRBJ2-3; D is undetermined. This CDR3 has 15 amino acids. The germline CDR1 and CDR2 sequences are SNHLY and FYNNEI. Trimming took off 7 bases at V and 0 bases at J, with 14 bases between the two ends. The CDR3 region has the DNA TGTGCCAGCAAGTATGCAACCGCAAGCACAGATACGCAGTATTTT. It yields the protein CASKYATASTDTQYF.

This clonotype has a handful of counts. The chain's CDR3 is CASTLWRNEQFF. Here the CDR3 DNA reads TGTGCCAGCACCCTGTGGAGAAATGAGCAGTTCTTC. The gene calls are TRBV12-3 or TRBV12-4 and TRBJ2-1; no reliable D call. Trimming removed 7 bases at V and 7 bases at J, with 11 bases between. There are 12 residues in the CDR3.

This clonotype was picked up many times. The chain combines TRBV28 with TRBJ1-3, with D perhaps TRBD1 (5 bases). Germline V gene data show CDR1 as MDHEN and CDR2 as SYDVKM. Trimming took off 4 bases at V and 4 bases at J, with 14 bases between the two ends. This CDR3 region has 15 residues. Here the CDR3 reads CASSSLGGPGNTIYF. In DNA form, the CDR3 reads TGTGCCAGCAGTTCCTTGGGGGGTCCCGGAAACACCATATATTTT.

This clonotype was seen ten or more times. This chain joins TRBV12-3 or TRBV12-4 and TRBJ1-5; tentative D call: TRBD1 (6 bases). Trimming pared 3 bases from V and 5 bases from J, leaving 8 bases between. The CDR3 runs to 13 residues. The CDR3 sequence is CASSFEGDQPQHF. The CDR3 DNA follows: TGTGCCAGCAGTTTTGAGGGGGATCAGCCCCAGCATTTT.

The chain carries TRBV3-1 and TRBJ1-1; possible D gene TRBD1, 5 bases. The CDR3 length is 13 residues. V shed 0 bases and J shed 11 bases, with 13 bases lying between them. Germline assignment: CDR1 LGHDT and CDR2 YNNKEL (reference sequence). The CDR3 spells CASSQDRGVLAFF. The DNA for the CDR3 is TGTGCCAGCAGCCAAGATAGAGGGGTTTTGGCTTTCTTT.

In this sample, this clonotype turned up a few times. The V and J genes are TRBV27 and TRBJ2-7; 12 bases match TRBD2. CDR3 length: 16 amino acids. Germline-derived CDR1 and CDR2 are MNHEY and SMNVEV (reference sequence). Losses at the gene ends were 6 bases for V and 12 bases for J; bases not matched to a gene: 18. The CDR3 region has the DNA TGTGCCAGCAGAACCCAGACGACTAGCGGGAGTGGAAGTCTGTACTTC. This codes for CASRTQTTSGSGSLYF.

This clonotype was seen only a few times. The J gene is TRBJ1-6, the V gene TRBV6-9; no clear D. In germline, CDR1 is MNHGY, CDR2 SVAAGI. This CDR3 has 11 amino acids. The V end was cut by 4 bases, the J end by 6 bases, with 1 base between. As DNA, the CDR3 is TGTGCCAGCAGTTTTAATTCACCCCTCCACTTT. The encoded protein is CASSFNSPLHF.

For the CDR3, the DNA is TGCAGCGTTGACTTGAATTTCAATGAGCAGTTCTTC. Translating gives CSVDLNFNEQFF. The V and J genes are TRBV29-1 and TRBJ2-1; D remains unclear. The V gene's germline CDR1 is SQVTM and CDR2 ANQGSEA. The CDR3 totals 12 residues. Trimming took 3 bases from V and 6 from J, leaving 9 bases between them.

This clonotype was counted at least ten times. The chain combines TRBV28 with TRBJ2-4; a possible D gene is TRBD2 (5 bases). Trimming removed 3 bases from V and 2 bases from J, with 8 bases in between. This CDR3 spans 14 amino acids. Per the germline V gene, CDR1 is MDHEN and CDR2 is SYDVKM. CDR3 coding DNA: TGTGCCAGCAGTTTTCGGGGTTCCAAAAACATTCAGTACTTC. Its translation: CASSFRGSKNIQYF.